This entry is about one TCR beta chain. Its antigen is currently not known. No much larger clone is present one base from it, and per-base qualities are unavailable. The receptor library was made with 5' RACE. The run used a NextSeq 500. The TCR library protocol attached unique molecular identifiers to individual cDNA molecules to correct for sequencing error and PCR bias. Both TCR alpha and beta chains were sequenced, and tight co-correlation was observed between alpha and beta sequence abundances in each sample. The authors' analysis ran thus. Decombinator V4 was used to annotate the V gene, J gene and CDR3 of the TCR sequences. TCRs were defined as expanded if a significant change between any two time points was detected under a Poisson model with p below 0.0001. Abundances of TCRs were expressed as counts per million after normalisation to the total number of TCRs sequenced in each sample. MAIT TCRs were defined by TRAV1-2 paired with TRAJ12, TRAJ20 or TRAJ33, and iNKT TCRs by TRAV10 paired with TRAJ18. A search of VDJdb, accessed on 1 November 2021, was run for TCRs annotated to CMV, EBV and SARS-CoV-2, with TCRs annotated for multiple antigens excluded. TCRdb cleaned the public reads at Q25 with fastp, built clones with MiXCR and kept in-frame beta chains. Under each unique CDR3 protein, matching rows form one entry showing the most common genes and DNA. TCRdb's processing, not the authors' own work, is the source of the V and J calls. The sample table contains about 99,000 distinct CDR3 sequences; only one count was recorded for roughly 15% of them. 1.3% of the sample is held by the ten biggest clonotypes.

This sample is part of a study of early T cells in non-severe SARS-CoV-2 infection (dated by TCRdb to the early 2020s). Regarding the complete study: Because TCR sequencing relied on bulk RNA taken from unsorted whole blood, pairing of alpha and beta chains was not possible. Overall results and qualifications from the work: VDJdb matching was skewed toward anti-spike CD8 responses, so virus-specific expansions were likely underestimated and private and CD4 specificities were missed.

Set within a cohort of healthcare workers in London, UK, this nested case-control study involved weekly PCR testing of nasopharyngeal swabs along with blood sampling. Healthcare workers were recruited during the week of the UK lockdown, between 23 and 31 March 2020, and followed weekly for up to roughly 15 weeks. At the junction V is shortened by 1 base and J by 0 bases, with 4 bases in between. The CDR3 goes from the cysteine to the phenylalanine over 13 residues. Solely the CDR3 DNA is kept, with 39 bases framed from the first base. Per the germline V gene, SQVTM is the CDR1 and ANQGSEA is the CDR2.

The sequenced material came from whole blood. The rearrangement combines TRBV29-1 with TRBJ2-1, with the D gene call left open. The TCR was taken from an adult who was a healthcare worker with PCR-confirmed SARS-CoV-2 infection or an uninfected control (not recorded which). CDR3 sequence: CSVEGSSYNEQFF. The nucleotide sequence is given as TGCAGCGTTGAAGGGAGCTCCTACAATGAGCAGTTCTTC.